Shown below are 29 T cell receptor beta chains from a single sample sequenced in a study of T cell clonality in common variable immunodeficiency. Their target antigens are unknown. The data were produced by immunoSEQ multiplex PCR, yet TCRdb's version contains in-frame clones alone and is incomplete. The repertoire has under 40,000 clones, none seen only once; the ten largest take 5% to 6.5%. Overall study findings and caveats: In common variable immunodeficiency, TCR beta chains reportedly carried fewer deletions and N-nucleotide insertions.

The sequenced material came from peripheral blood mononuclear cells. The receptors here all came from a human donor with common variable immunodeficiency.

Ten or more counts support this clone. The CDR3 is cut off 3 residues early in the read; its end comes from the germline J gene. The V and J genes are TRBV10-3 and TRBJ2-2; TRBD1 aligns across 8 bases. Germline CDR1 ENHRY, CDR2 SYGVKD. The CDR3 is 16 residues long. The trim removed 3 bases at V and 6 bases at J, leaving 9 bases unmatched. The CDR3 sequence is CAISDPDRGGPGELFF. CDR3 DNA, as far as it was read: TGTGCCATCAGTGACCCCGACAGGGGAGGACCCGGGGAG.

Remarks on this clone: The read ends 3 residues early relative to the CDR3; the germline J gene fills the gap. This sequence joins TRBV7-6 and TRBJ2-4; TRBD1 agrees at 11 bases. Germline V gives CDR1 SGHVS, CDR2 FNYEAQ. The CDR3 covers 15 residues. CDR3 bases read: TGTGCCAGCAGCTTAGAAGTCGGACAGGGGGCGCGT. Encoded protein: CASSLEVGQGAR. The full CDR3 is CASSLEVGQGARQYF.

This clone has only a few counts. With the read ending 3 residues before the CDR3 end, the germline J gene is used to fill in that end. The J gene is TRBJ2-1, the V gene TRBV30; D might be TRBD2 (6 bases). The V gene's germline CDR1 is GTSNPN and CDR2 SVGIG (reference sequence). The CDR3 runs 14 residues. V gave up 0 bases and J gave up 8 bases, with 14 bases separating them. Incomplete CDR3 DNA: TGTGCCTGGAGTGTAGGAGGGCAGTCGTATGAG. Amino acid sequence: CAWSVGGQSYE. The entire CDR3 sequence reads CAWSVGGQSYEQFF.

This clone was recorded many times. The sequenced fragment ends 3 residues before the CDR3 boundary, so the rest is inferred from the germline J gene. This chain links TRBV2 with TRBJ1-6; 8 nucleotides line up with TRBD1. This CDR3 is 15 amino acids long. The germline gives CDR1 SNHLY, CDR2 FYNNEI. After removal of 7 bases from V and 9 bases from J, the junction contained 11 bases not matched to a gene. The CDR3 DNA, read in part, is TGTGCCAGCACCCCAGGCAGGGGGCTTGGTTCACCC. Protein: CASTPGRGLGSP. The full CDR3 sequence reads CASTPGRGLGSPLHF.

This clone has more than one count but fewer than ten. The read stops 3 residues short of the end of the CDR3; the missing end is completed from the germline J gene. Other DNA sequences in this sample translate to the same CDR3. The rearrangement uses TRBV19 and TRBJ1-1; the D gene is possibly TRBD1 (5 bases). Germline CDR1 and CDR2: LNHDA and SQIVND (reference sequence). The CDR3 is made up of 16 amino acids. V was pared by 2 bases and J by 0 bases, with 13 bases between. The sequenced CDR3 bases are TGTGCCAGTAGTATACTCGATCGGGGGATGAACACTGAA. This codes for CASSILDRGMNTE. The entire CDR3 sequence reads CASSILDRGMNTEAFF.

This clone was recorded at least ten times. The read is 3 residues too short to cover the CDR3 end, so that end is filled in from the germline J gene. The V gene is TRBV13, the J gene TRBJ1-1; 7 nucleotides align to TRBD1. Germline loops: CDR1 PRHDT, CDR2 FYEKMQ (reference sequence). This CDR3 region has 13 residues. The junction had 5 bases not matched to a gene; V was cut back by 5 bases and J by 5 bases. The part of the CDR3 DNA that was read is TGTGCCAGCAGCACGACAGGGAAGACTGAA. Protein: CASSTTGKTE. Given in full, the CDR3 is CASSTTGKTEAFF.

Turning to this clone: The read ends 3 residues shy of where the CDR3 ends; the end is completed using the germline J gene. J is TRBJ2-1 and V is TRBV19; possibly TRBD2 for D (5 bases). This CDR3 is 13 amino acids long. Germline V lookup: CDR1 LNHDA, CDR2 SQIVND (reference sequence). The V and J ends lost 9 bases and 4 bases respectively, with 13 bases between them. The CDR3 DNA, read in part, is TGTGCCAGCTTCGGACTGGAGTACAATGAG. This gives the protein CASFGLEYNE. The whole CDR3 reads CASFGLEYNEQFF.

As for this clone: The missing CDR3 end, 3 residues past where the read stops, is filled in from the germline J gene. The chain couples TRBV11-3 to TRBJ2-5, with 7 bases matching TRBD1. After removal of 7 bases from V and 4 bases from J, the junction contained 12 bases not matched to a gene. Germline V gene sequence: CDR1 SGHNT, CDR2 YENEEA. The CDR3 runs 15 residues. The CDR3 bases that were read are TGTGCCAGCAACCAACAGGGGCATCAGGGAGAGACC. Amino acid sequence: CASNQQGHQGET. The complete CDR3 protein is CASNQQGHQGETQYF.

This clone was picked up a small number of times. Coverage ceases 3 residues before the CDR3 finishes, and the germline J gene fills in the end. J is TRBJ1-4 and V is TRBV18, with TRBD1 matching over 7 bases. Trimming at V came to 1 base and at J to 2 bases, leaving 10 bases not matched to a gene. In germline, CDR1 is KGHSH, CDR2 LQKENI. This CDR3 contains 18 residues. This chain's CDR3 is CASSPLPRRGRTNEKLFF. The covered CDR3 bases are TGTGCCAGCTCACCACTCCCTAGAAGGGGGCGCACTAATGAAAAA.

Details on this clone: The CDR3 extends 3 residues past the end of the read, so its final part is completed from the germline J gene. V usage is TRBV2 and J usage is TRBJ1-5; no reliable D call. The CDR3 spans 14 residues. CDR1 and CDR2 (germline): SNHLY, FYNNEI. The V gene lost 6 bases and the J gene lost 3 bases, with 12 bases spanning the gap. The CDR3 region is CASRTAVNNQPQHF. The sequenced part of the CDR3 DNA is TGTGCCAGCAGGACCGCGGTCAACAATCAGCCC.

Regarding this clone: The read finishes 3 residues shy of the CDR3 end, and the germline J gene is used to complete it. The V and J genes are TRBV19 and TRBJ1-4; the match to TRBD1 covers 10 bases. Germline V gives CDR1 LNHDA, CDR2 SQIVND (reference sequence). The CDR3 spans 14 residues. Germline trimming cut 7 bases from V and 8 bases from J; bases unmatched to any gene: 7. CDR3 DNA, as far as it was read: TGTGCCAGTATAGGGACAGGGGTCGGCGAAAAA. Protein product: CASIGTGVGEK. The whole CDR3 region reads CASIGTGVGEKLFF.

Concerning this clone: The CDR3 end falls 3 residues outside the read, so it is completed with the germline J gene. The chain employs TRBV19 and TRBJ1-1, with D tentatively TRBD1 (5 bases). The CDR3 is 14 amino acids. The germline CDR1 and CDR2 sequences are LNHDA and SQIVND (reference sequence). V was shortened by 3 bases and J by 0 bases, with 8 bases between the two germline ends. CDR3 sequence: CASSIQGMNTEAFF. CDR3 DNA, as far as it was read: TGTGCCAGTAGTATTCAGGGAATGAACACTGAA.

This clone has a handful of counts. With the read ending 3 residues before the CDR3 end, the germline J gene is used to fill in that end. The V call is TRBV7-2, the J call TRBJ2-6; D might be TRBD1 (6 bases). The CDR3 extends over 15 amino acids. Trimming took off 4 bases at V and 1 base at J, with 8 bases between the two ends. Germline V gives CDR1 SGHTA, CDR2 FQGNSA. The CDR3 sequence is CASSSTGSGANVLTF. CDR3 DNA, as far as it was read: TGTGCCAGCAGCTCCACAGGGTCTGGGGCCAACGTC.

As for this clone: Read data end 3 residues before the CDR3 end; the end is taken from the germline J gene. The V and J genes are TRBV6-2 or TRBV6-3 and TRBJ2-2; possible D gene TRBD1, 6 bases. The CDR3 consists of 13 residues. The V gene's germline CDR1 is MNHEY and CDR2 SVGEGT. Trimming removed 7 bases from V and 7 bases from J, with 13 bases in between. CDR3 DNA, as far as it was read: TGTGCCAGCATCCCGGACAGTTTCGGGGAG. This translates into CASIPDSFGE. The full CDR3 reads CASIPDSFGELFF.

This clone was counted ten times or more. The read halts 3 residues ahead of the CDR3 end, with the missing end drawn from the germline J gene. The V call is TRBV5-1, the J call TRBJ1-2, with 7 nucleotides matching TRBD1. CDR3 length: 13 residues. The germline V gene has CDR1 SGHRS and CDR2 YFSETQ. The DNA read from the CDR3 is TGCGCCAGCAGCGTCTTTCAGGGGGGAGGC. The encoded protein is CASSVFQGGG. The full CDR3 reads CASSVFQGGGYTF.

This clone was recorded at least ten times. The read ends 3 residues early relative to the CDR3; the germline J gene fills the gap. V gene TRBV7-3 combines with J gene TRBJ2-2; D is unclear. The germline gives CDR1 SGHTA, CDR2 FQGTGA. The CDR3 is 14 amino acids. V was cut by 4 bases and J by 5 bases, with 11 bases left in between. CDR3 region: CASSSPTSTGELFF. CDR3 DNA, as far as it was read: TGTGCCAGCAGCTCCCCGACATCAACCGGGGAG. Supplemented by reference TRBV7-3 and TRBJ2-2, the full variable domain reads GAGVSQTPSNKVTEKGKYVELRCDPISGHTALYWYRQSLGQGPEFLIYFQGTGAADDSGLPNDRFFAVRPEGSVSTLKIQRTERGDSAVYLCASSSPTSTGELFFGEGSRLTVL.

Remarks on this clone: Coverage ceases 3 residues before the CDR3 finishes, and the germline J gene fills in the end. The V gene is TRBV18, the J gene TRBJ1-5, with D possibly TRBD1 on 6 matching bases. The CDR3 extends over 15 amino acids. Germline values: CDR1 KGHSH, CDR2 LQKENI. V was pared by 6 bases and J by 0 bases, with 12 bases between. The CDR3 sequence: CASSRDTNSNQPQHF. The DNA read from the CDR3 is TGTGCCAGCTCCAGGGACACTAATAGCAATCAGCCC.

On this clone: The read ends 3 residues early relative to the CDR3; the germline J gene fills the gap. The rearrangement joins TRBV5-6 to TRBJ2-7, with 8 nucleotides matching TRBD2. J lost 5 bases, V lost 5 bases, and 9 bases had no gene match. Germline CDR1 and CDR2: SGHDT and YYEEEE. There are 14 residues in the CDR3. The CDR3 sequence is CASSAAGGNDEQYF. CDR3 DNA (partial): TGTGCCAGCAGTGCCGCGGGGGGAAACGACGAG.

Only a few counts were recorded for this clone. The read ends 3 residues early relative to the CDR3; the germline J gene fills the gap. The J gene is TRBJ2-7, the V gene TRBV10-2, with TRBD2 matching 7 bases. Unmatched junction bases numbered 6, after V lost 4 bases and J lost 6 bases. The length of the CDR3 is 13 residues. Germline V gene lookup returns CDR1 WSHSY and CDR2 SAAADI. The CDR3 is CASSVGTIAEQYF. The CDR3 bases that were read are TGCGCCAGCAGTGTCGGGACTATCGCCGAG.

Note on this clone: The read ends 3 residues shy of where the CDR3 ends; the end is completed using the germline J gene. The chain joins TRBV18 to TRBJ1-3; 7 bases align to TRBD1. The CDR3 runs to 17 residues. J lost 0 bases, V lost 3 bases, and 8 bases had no gene match. Germline-derived CDR1 and CDR2 are KGHSH and LQKENI. Here the CDR3 reads CASSPPGQRHSGNTIYF. The sequenced CDR3 bases are TGTGCCAGCTCACCCCCGGGACAGAGACACTCTGGAAACACC.

Comment on this clone: The CDR3 is cut off 3 residues early in the read; its end comes from the germline J gene. This chain uses TRBV7-9 with TRBJ2-5, with D tentatively TRBD1 (6 bases). Trimming cost V 4 bases and J 5 bases, with 17 bases left between them. The CDR3 runs 15 residues. CDR1 and CDR2 from the germline V gene are SEHNR and FQNEAQ (reference sequence). CDR3 bases read: TGTGCCAGCAGCTCCACACTGGGGGCCGCGGAGACC. This sequence encodes CASSSTLGAAET. The CDR3, in full, reads CASSSTLGAAETQYF.

In its sample, this clone was seen a few times. The missing CDR3 end, 3 residues past where the read stops, is filled in from the germline J gene. The V and J genes are TRBV6-4 and TRBJ2-7; perhaps TRBD2 as D (5 bases). Germline V gene data show CDR1 as MRHNA and CDR2 as SNTAGT. V gave up 4 bases and J gave up 2 bases, with 18 bases separating them. This CDR3 has 16 residues. The CDR3 sequence is CASSGRTVIIAYEQYF. The CDR3 DNA, read in part, is TGTGCCAGCAGTGGTAGGACTGTTATTATAGCCTACGAG.

This clone was picked up many times. The CDR3 bases that were read are TGTGCCAGCTCACCCACGGCGGTGGAGGAA. As protein: CASSPTAVEE. The entire CDR3 sequence reads CASSPTAVEEAFF. The rearrangement links TRBV18 to TRBJ1-1; unclear D gene. The read finishes 3 residues shy of the CDR3 end, and the germline J gene is used to complete it. Looked up from germline, CDR1 is KGHSH and CDR2 is LQKENI. The CDR3 length is 13 residues.

This clone was picked up many times. The CDR3 extends 3 residues past the end of the read, so its final part is completed from the germline J gene. The chain links TRBV20-1 to TRBJ2-7; 8 positions match TRBD1. The CDR3 has 14 residues. V trimming: 6 bases; J trimming: 2 bases; junction bases outside the gene matches: 9. The germline CDR1 and CDR2 sequences are DFQATT and SNEGSKA (reference sequence). The covered CDR3 bases are TGCAGTGCGCCCAGGGGGCCCTTTGCCTACGAG. It yields the protein CSAPRGPFAYE. The CDR3 as a whole reads CSAPRGPFAYEQYF.

A word on this clone: The read halts 3 residues ahead of the CDR3 end, with the missing end drawn from the germline J gene. V is TRBV7-8 and J is TRBJ2-1; 12 bases are shared with TRBD1. This CDR3 comprises 14 residues. The V and J ends lost 2 bases and 9 bases, in that order; junction bases with no gene match: 2. The V gene's germline CDR1 is SGHVS and CDR2 FQNEAQ. The CDR3: CASSLWDRGPEQFF. CDR3 DNA, as far as it was read: TGTGCCAGCAGCTTATGGGACAGGGGGCCTGAG.

This clone was recorded many times. The CDR3 end falls 3 residues outside the read, so it is completed with the germline J gene. The chain employs TRBV30 and TRBJ2-3, with TRBD1 as a possible D gene (5 bases). V gave up 2 bases and J gave up 6 bases, with 12 bases separating them. The CDR3 covers 13 residues. Germline V gene lookup returns CDR1 GTSNPN and CDR2 SVGIG (reference sequence). The CDR3 DNA, read in part, is TGTGCCTGGAGTCCTGGGGCACCCGATACG. This codes for CAWSPGAPDT. The CDR3, in full, reads CAWSPGAPDTQYF. Supplemented by reference TRBV30 and TRBJ2-3, the full variable domain reads SQTIHQWPATLVQPVGSPLSLECTVEGTSNPNLYWYRQAAGRGLQLLFYSVGIGQISSEVPQNLSASRPQDRQFILSSKKLLLSDSGFYLCAWSPGAPDTQYFGPGTRLTVL.

In regard to this clone: The CDR3 end falls 3 residues outside the read, so it is completed with the germline J gene. V gene TRBV7-2 combines with J gene TRBJ2-5, with D possibly being TRBD1 (5 bases). The V gene's germline CDR1 is SGHTA and CDR2 FQGNSA. V dropped 1 base and J dropped 3 bases, with 12 bases sitting between them. This CDR3 comprises 15 residues. The CDR3 bases that were read are TGTGCCAGCAGCTTAGTTCGACAGCCTAAAGAGACC. Translating it yields CASSLVRQPKET. The complete CDR3 protein is CASSLVRQPKETQYF. Drawing the rest from reference TRBV7-2 and TRBJ2-5, the complete variable domain is GAGVSQSPSNKVTEKGKDVELRCDPISGHTALYWYRQSLGQGLEFLIYFQGNSAPDKSGLPSDRFSAERTGGSVSTLTIQRTQQEDSAVYLCASSLVRQPKETQYFGPGTRLLVL.

Many counts were recorded for this clone. Read sequence stops 3 residues before the CDR3 end, and the germline J gene provides the missing end. J is TRBJ1-6 and V is TRBV5-1; 7 bases are shared with TRBD1. The V gene's germline CDR1 is SGHRS and CDR2 YFSETQ. The CDR3 length is 14 residues. V lost 3 bases to trimming and J lost 5 bases; unmatched junction nucleotides: 2. CDR3 bases read: TGCGCCAGCAGCTCGGGGACAGATAATTCACCC. The encoded protein is CASSSGTDNSP. The full CDR3 reads CASSSGTDNSPLHF.

This clone occurred many times. With the read ending 3 residues before the CDR3 end, the germline J gene is used to fill in that end. The chain recombines TRBV10-3 with TRBJ2-7, with TRBD2 as a possible D gene (6 bases). The CDR3 sequence is 16 residues long. V was cut by 4 bases and J by 1 base, with 17 bases left in between. Germline V gene sequence: CDR1 ENHRY, CDR2 SYGVKD. The CDR3 loop reads CAISAAGLIDSYEQYF. The CDR3 bases that were read are TGTGCCATCAGTGCAGCAGGACTAATAGATTCCTACGAG.